One T cell receptor beta chain is described in this entry. This sample is part of a study of shared clonotypes between healthy human individuals. The CDR3 runs to 15 residues. The germline V and J ends were trimmed by 0 bases and 5 bases, with 11 bases remaining between them. CDR1 is LNHNV and CDR2 is YYDKDF in the germline V gene (reference sequence). Here immunoSEQ multiplex PCR was the method, and the copy in TCRdb shows in-frame clones only, minus some. The table records about 460,000 clones, approximately 71% of them present only once. The sequenced sample consisted of PBMCs. The chain recombines TRBV15 with TRBJ1-5; D call uncertain. This TCR was sampled from a woman aged 40 to 55 in good health. Some clones in this sample may be carry-over from other donors' samples. CDR3 sequence: CATSRDEGPYQPQHF. CDR3 in DNA: TGTGCCACCAGCAGAGACGAGGGCCCCTATCAGCCCCAGCATTTT.